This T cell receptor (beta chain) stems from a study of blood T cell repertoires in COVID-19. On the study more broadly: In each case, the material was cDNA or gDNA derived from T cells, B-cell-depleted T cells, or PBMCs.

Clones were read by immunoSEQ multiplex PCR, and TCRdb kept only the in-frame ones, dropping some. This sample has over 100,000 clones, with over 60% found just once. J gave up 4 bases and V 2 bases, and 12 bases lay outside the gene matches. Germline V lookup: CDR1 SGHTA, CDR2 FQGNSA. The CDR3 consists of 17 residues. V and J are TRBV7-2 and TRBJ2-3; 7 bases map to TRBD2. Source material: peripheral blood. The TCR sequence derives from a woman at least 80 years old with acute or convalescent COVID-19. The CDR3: CASSLFLAGEGADTQYF. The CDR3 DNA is TGTGCCAGCAGCTTATTTTTGGCGGGGGAAGGGGCAGATACGCAGTATTTT. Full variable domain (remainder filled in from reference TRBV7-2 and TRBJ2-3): GAGVSQSPSNKVTEKGKDVELRCDPISGHTALYWYRQSLGQGLEFLIYFQGNSAPDKSGLPSDRFSAERTGGSVSTLTIQRTQQEDSAVYLCASSLFLAGEGADTQYFGPGTRLTVL.